This T cell receptor (beta chain) originates from a study of OX40 agonist ivuxolimab in advanced cancers. Study-level information: Participants could have had prior anti-PD-1, anti-PD-L1 or anti-CTLA-4 therapy, and about 37% had some.

This clone showed up just once. What it binds is not known. Assay: immunoSEQ multiplex PCR; the TCRdb copy retains only in-frame clones and omits some. This table holds tens of thousands of clones, around 84% found once. General study findings and limits: Expanded clones were, on average, more numerous among CD8+ T cells than CD4+.

The specimen comprised CD4+ or CD8+ T cells sorted from blood, sampled in a trial of the OX40 agonist ivuxolimab. The receptor was isolated from an adult with an advanced solid tumor such as melanoma, head and neck, liver or kidney cancer.

CDR3 sequence: CASSSFSVARPEQFF. The CDR3 coding sequence is TGTGCCAGCAGCTCCTTCTCAGTAGCTCGTCCTGAGCAGTTCTTC. This chain joins TRBV7-8 and TRBJ2-1; D is unclear. Trimming cost V 4 bases and J 9 bases, with 19 bases left between them. The CDR3 length is 15 residues. The germline V gene encodes CDR1 SGHVS and CDR2 FQNEAQ.